These 25 T cell receptor beta chains came from one sample sequenced in a study of OX40 agonist ivuxolimab in advanced cancers. Clones were sequenced by immunoSEQ multiplex PCR, and TCRdb holds only the in-frame ones, with some missing. The top ten hold roughly 0.44% of the sample, which has about 78,000 clones, roughly 80% seen once. Here the sequenced sample was CD4+ or CD8+ T cells sorted from blood, taken in a trial of the OX40 agonist ivuxolimab. The receptors derive from an adult with an advanced solid tumor such as melanoma, head and neck, liver or kidney cancer.

This clone has more than one count but fewer than ten. V gene TRBV5-6 combines with J gene TRBJ1-2; no clear D. V was cut by 2 bases and J by 2 bases, with 10 bases left in between. The germline CDR1 and CDR2 sequences are SGHDT and YYEEEE. This CDR3 has 14 residues. CDR3 sequence: CASSFVTANYGYTF. CDR3 DNA: TGTGCCAGCAGCTTTGTCACAGCAAACTATGGCTACACCTTC.

The CDR3 DNA reads TGTGCCAGTAAGGGGGGGCTAGGTAACCAAGAGACCCAGTACTTC. It yields the protein CASKGGLGNQETQYF. The chain recombines TRBV19 with TRBJ2-5, with a possible D match to TRBD2 (7 bases). There are 15 residues in the CDR3. CDR1 and CDR2 from the germline V gene are LNHDA and SQIVND (reference sequence). Trimming shortened V by 7 bases and J by 0 bases, and 15 bases separated the two germline ends.

V and J are TRBV6-6 and TRBJ2-4; 9 positions match TRBD1. The CDR3 spans 13 residues. The ends lost 8 bases at V and 6 bases at J; junction bases unmatched: 5. The germline V gene encodes CDR1 MNHNY and CDR2 SVGAGI (reference sequence). DNA of the CDR3: TGTGCCAGCGAGGACAGGGGAAGAAACATTCAGTACTTC. Translated: CASEDRGRNIQYF.

The chain uses TRBV5-5 and TRBJ1-1; perhaps TRBD1 as D (6 bases). V was pared by 5 bases and J by 4 bases, with 15 bases between. Per germline, CDR1 SGHKS and CDR2 YYEKEE (reference sequence). The CDR3 has 14 residues. The CDR3 DNA follows: TGTGCCAGCAGGAACAGGGAAAACCCCACTGAAGCTTTCTTT. Translated, it gives CASRNRENPTEAFF. The variable domain in full, with the rest retrieved from reference TRBV5-5 and TRBJ1-1, is DAGVTQSPTHLIKTRGQQVTLRCSPISGHKSVSWYQQVLGQGPQFIFQYYEKEERGRGNFPDRFSARQFPNYSSELNVNALLLGDSALYLCASRNRENPTEAFFGQGTRLTVV.

V usage is TRBV2 and J usage is TRBJ2-1; no clear D gene. The CDR3 is 11 residues long. Germline CDR1 reads SNHLY; CDR2 reads FYNNEI. With 5 bases removed from V and 4 bases from J, the gap between germline ends came to 3 bases. The DNA for the CDR3 is TGTGCCAGCAGTACGTACAATGAGCAGTTCTTC. As protein: CASSTYNEQFF.

This rearrangement joins TRBV28 to TRBJ2-4, with 7 bases matching TRBD2. CDR1 is MDHEN and CDR2 is SYDVKM in the germline V gene. The CDR3 runs to 15 residues. With V trimmed by 3 bases and J by 0 bases, 2 bases remained unmatched. CDR3 sequence (DNA): TGTGCCAGCAGTTTTGGCGGGGGAGCCAAAAACATTCAGTACTTC. It is translated as CASSFGGGAKNIQYF.

V usage is TRBV19 and J usage is TRBJ1-5; D might be TRBD1 (5 bases). Germline V gives CDR1 LNHDA, CDR2 SQIVND (reference sequence). The CDR3 is 14 residues long. Trimming took off 7 bases at V and 9 bases at J, with 19 bases between the two ends. CDR3 DNA: TGTGCCAGTACCACCGACAGCGTTGCAAGGCCCCAGCATTTT. Translation gives CASTTDSVARPQHF.

This chain joins TRBV15 and TRBJ1-1; D might be TRBD1 (6 bases). The CDR3 is made up of 19 amino acids. Germline assignment: CDR1 LNHNV and CDR2 YYDKDF (reference sequence). V was trimmed by 3 bases and J by 0 bases, leaving 23 bases between them. The CDR3 loop reads CATSSGGRGGGLLNTEAFF. The CDR3 coding sequence is TGTGCCACCAGCAGTGGGGGGCGCGGTGGGGGACTCCTGAACACTGAAGCTTTCTTT.

The chain has TRBV5-1 and TRBJ1-2, with TRBD1 identical over 8 bases. The CDR3 length is 14 residues. After removal of 3 bases from V and 7 bases from J, the junction contained 8 bases not matched to a gene. In germline, CDR1 is SGHRS, CDR2 YFSETQ. DNA of the CDR3: TGCGCCAGCAGCTCCTCGGACAGGGTCGGTGGCTACACCTTC. Translating it yields CASSSSDRVGGYTF. Complete variable domain (other parts from reference TRBV5-1 and TRBJ1-2): KAGVTQTPRYLIKTRGQQVTLSCSPISGHRSVSWYQQTPGQGLQFLFEYFSETQRNKGNFPGRFSGRQFSNSRSEMNVSTLELGDSALYLCASSSSDRVGGYTFGSGTRLTVV.

This clone was recorded a few times. The V gene is TRBV27, the J gene TRBJ1-6, with TRBD1 matching 12 bases. Germline V gene sequence: CDR1 MNHEY, CDR2 SMNVEV (reference sequence). CDR3 length: 16 residues. Trimming at V came to 1 base and at J to 10 bases, leaving 5 bases not matched to a gene. The CDR3 bases are TGTGCCAGCAGTTTATGGGACAGGGGGCTCGGGTCACCCCTCCACTTT. Translated: CASSLWDRGLGSPLHF.

The table lists this clone with many counts. The chain employs TRBV6-1 and TRBJ1-2; 7 nucleotides agree with TRBD1. Germline loops: CDR1 MNHNS, CDR2 SASEGT. V lost 5 bases and J lost 7; bases outside the gene matches: 13. This CDR3 is 15 amino acids long. The CDR3 loop reads CASSTQTGPYGGYTF. CDR3 coding DNA: TGTGCCAGCAGTACCCAGACAGGGCCCTATGGTGGCTACACCTTC.

J is TRBJ2-7 and V is TRBV6-6, with D uncertain. Germline lookup yields CDR1 MNHNY and CDR2 SVGAGI (reference sequence). V lost 7 bases and J 3 bases, leaving 22 bases between the germline ends. The CDR3 loop spans 16 amino acids. The CDR3 DNA is TGTGCCAGCATCAAATGGGTTGAATGGAAGGGCTACGAGCAGTACGTC. Translating gives CASIKWVEWKGYEQYV.

The CDR3 spells CASATSTGSDTQYF. In DNA, the CDR3 is TGTGCCAGCGCGACTTCAACGGGGTCAGATACGCAGTATTTT. The chain has TRBV9 and TRBJ2-3, with D tentatively TRBD2 (5 bases). Germline V gene lookup returns CDR1 SGDLS and CDR2 YYNGEE. This CDR3 spans 14 amino acids. V lost 7 bases and J lost 4, with 16 bases in between. The full variable domain, in which reference TRBV9 and TRBJ2-3 provide the parts outside the CDR3, is DSGVTQTPKHLITATGQRVTLRCSPRSGDLSVYWYQQSLDQGLQFLIQYYNGEERAKGNILERFSAQQFPDLHSELNLSSLELGDSALYFCASATSTGSDTQYFGPGTRLTVL.

The V and J genes are TRBV30 and TRBJ2-3, with D perhaps being TRBD1 or TRBD2 (5 bases each). The CDR3 is 15 amino acids. Germline values: CDR1 GTSNPN, CDR2 SVGIG (reference sequence). Trimming stripped 4 bases from V and 1 base from J, with 15 bases between. This chain's CDR3 is CAWMGTREGTDTQYF. CDR3 in DNA: TGTGCCTGGATGGGGACCCGTGAGGGCACAGATACGCAGTATTTT.

The genes are TRBV7-2 and TRBJ1-2; the match to TRBD1 covers 11 bases. From germline, CDR1 is SGHTA and CDR2 FQGNSA. This CDR3 is 13 amino acids long. After removal of 5 bases from V and 8 bases from J, the junction contained 4 bases not matched to a gene. CDR3 region: CASSPDRGRGYTF. CDR3 coding DNA: TGTGCCAGCAGCCCGGACAGGGGGCGCGGCTACACCTTC. Full variable domain (remainder filled in from reference TRBV7-2 and TRBJ1-2): GAGVSQSPSNKVTEKGKDVELRCDPISGHTALYWYRQSLGQGLEFLIYFQGNSAPDKSGLPSDRFSAERTGGSVSTLTIQRTQQEDSAVYLCASSPDRGRGYTFGSGTRLTVV.

The genes are TRBV6-6 and TRBJ1-4; D is possibly TRBD1 (6 bases). The V end lost 6 bases, the J end lost 1 base, and 12 bases lay between the germline ends. CDR1 and CDR2 from the germline V gene are MNHNY and SVGAGI (reference sequence). This CDR3 has 15 amino acids. This CDR3 reads CASSYRQETNEKLFF. The CDR3 DNA is TGTGCCAGCAGCTATCGACAGGAAACTAATGAAAAACTGTTTTTT.

The chain joins TRBV7-2 to TRBJ1-5, with a tentative D call TRBD1 (6 bases). Trimming took off 5 bases at V and 1 base at J, with 12 bases between the two ends. Per the germline V gene, CDR1 is SGHTA and CDR2 is FQGNSA. This CDR3 has 15 residues. DNA for the CDR3: TGTGCCAGCAGCGTAGGACAGCCCAGCAATCAGCCCCAGCATTTT. This translates into CASSVGQPSNQPQHF.

V gene TRBV7-6 combines with J gene TRBJ2-5; 8 bases line up with TRBD2. Germline assignment: CDR1 SGHVS and CDR2 FNYEAQ. V was pared by 5 bases and J by 4 bases, with 15 bases of the junction left unmatched. The length of the CDR3 is 17 residues. CDR3 DNA sequence: TGTGCCAGCAGCCCCAGGGCGCGAGCGGGGGCCTTAGAGACCCAGTACTTC. Its translation is CASSPRARAGALETQYF.

The chain is built from TRBV10-2 and TRBJ1-3; D is undetermined. Germline CDR1 and CDR2: WSHSY and SAAADI. The CDR3 has 18 amino acids. V was pared by 1 base and J by 0 bases, with 16 bases between. The CDR3 DNA is TGCGCCAGCAGTGAGTGGGTTAGCGCGGGATCCTCTGGAAACACCATATATTTT. Its protein is CASSEWVSAGSSGNTIYF.

V and J are TRBV7-2 and TRBJ2-5; D gene uncertain. The CDR3 is 11 residues long. V lost 3 bases and J 5 bases, leaving 4 bases between the germline ends. The germline CDR1 and CDR2 sequences are SGHTA and FQGNSA. The CDR3 loop is CASSFGETQYF. For the CDR3, the DNA is TGTGCCAGCAGCTTTGGCGAGACCCAGTACTTC.

This chain links TRBV6-6 with TRBJ1-1; 8 nucleotides align to TRBD1. CDR3 size: 13 residues. Losses at the gene ends were 6 bases for V and 7 bases for J; bases not matched to a gene: 7. Germline assignment: CDR1 MNHNY and CDR2 SVGAGI (reference sequence). This chain's CDR3 is CASRKGQAYEAFF. The CDR3 coding sequence is TGTGCCAGCAGGAAGGGACAGGCTTATGAAGCTTTCTTT.

The rearrangement joins TRBV5-1 to TRBJ2-7; TRBD1 matches at 9 bases. Trimming took 5 bases from V and 0 from J; bases not matched to a gene: 3. This CDR3 comprises 14 residues. Germline lookup yields CDR1 SGHRS and CDR2 YFSETQ. The CDR3 DNA sequence: TGCGCCAGCAGTGGACAGGGGTCCTCCTACGAGCAGTACTTC. This codes for CASSGQGSSYEQYF.

The table lists this clone with a few counts. The chain couples TRBV28 to TRBJ1-1, with TRBD1 matching 7 bases. The CDR3 length is 13 residues. From germline, CDR1 is MDHEN and CDR2 SYDVKM. The V and J ends lost 2 bases and 8 bases, in that order; junction bases with no gene match: 5. The CDR3 loop is CASSLDRVSEAFF. Written as DNA, the CDR3 is TGTGCCAGCAGTTTAGACAGGGTGTCCGAAGCTTTCTTT.

This rearrangement joins TRBV11-2 to TRBJ2-7; D may be TRBD1 or TRBD2 (6 bases each). Trimming removed 5 bases from V and 4 bases from J, with 18 bases in between. CDR1 is SGHAT, CDR2 FQNNGV, per germline. CDR3 length: 15 residues. CDR3 nucleotide sequence: TGTGCCAGCAGCCTTCGGTGGGGGGCTGAATACGAGCAGTACGTC. This codes for CASSLRWGAEYEQYV.

The chain is built from TRBV23-1 and TRBJ1-1, with unresolved D. TRBV23-1 is identified as an open reading frame with a role that is uncertain. With 1 base removed from V and 1 base from J, the gap between germline ends came to 22 bases. This CDR3 region has 19 residues. Written as DNA, the CDR3 is TGCGCCAGCAGTCAATGGATCCCGGGTCCAAACACCGAGAACACTGAAGCTTTCTTT. Its translation is CASSQWIPGPNTENTEAFF.